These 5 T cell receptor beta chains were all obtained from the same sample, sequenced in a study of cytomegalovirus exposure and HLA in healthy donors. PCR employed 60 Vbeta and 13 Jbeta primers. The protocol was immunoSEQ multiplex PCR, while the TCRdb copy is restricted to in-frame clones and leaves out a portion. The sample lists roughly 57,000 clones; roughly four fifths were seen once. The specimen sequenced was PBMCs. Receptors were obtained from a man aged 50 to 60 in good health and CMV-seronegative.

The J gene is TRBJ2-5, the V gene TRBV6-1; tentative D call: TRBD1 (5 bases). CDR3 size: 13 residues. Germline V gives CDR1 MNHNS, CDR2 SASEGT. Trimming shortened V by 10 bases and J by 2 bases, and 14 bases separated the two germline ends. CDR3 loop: CATNDRAQETQYF. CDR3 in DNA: TGTGCCACAAACGACAGAGCTCAAGAGACCCAGTACTTC.

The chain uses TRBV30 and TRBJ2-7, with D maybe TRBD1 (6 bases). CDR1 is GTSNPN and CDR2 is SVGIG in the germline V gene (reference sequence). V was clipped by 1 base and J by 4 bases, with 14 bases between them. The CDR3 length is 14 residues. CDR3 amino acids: CAWSDNRVGYEQYF. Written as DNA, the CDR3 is TGTGCCTGGAGTGATAACAGGGTGGGTTACGAGCAGTACTTC.

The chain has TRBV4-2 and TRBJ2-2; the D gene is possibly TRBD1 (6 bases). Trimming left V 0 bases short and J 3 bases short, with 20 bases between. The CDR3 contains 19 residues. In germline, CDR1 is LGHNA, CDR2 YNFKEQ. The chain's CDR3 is CASSQEDGRGPPYTGELFF. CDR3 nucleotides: TGTGCCAGCAGCCAAGAGGATGGCAGGGGCCCCCCTTACACCGGGGAGCTGTTTTTT.

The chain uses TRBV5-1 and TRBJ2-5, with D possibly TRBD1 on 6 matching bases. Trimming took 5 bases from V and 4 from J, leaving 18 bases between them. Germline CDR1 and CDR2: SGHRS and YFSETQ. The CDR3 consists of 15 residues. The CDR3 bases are TGCGCCAGCAGGGCATTGGGTCCAGGGGTAGAGACCCAGTACTTC. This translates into CASRALGPGVETQYF.

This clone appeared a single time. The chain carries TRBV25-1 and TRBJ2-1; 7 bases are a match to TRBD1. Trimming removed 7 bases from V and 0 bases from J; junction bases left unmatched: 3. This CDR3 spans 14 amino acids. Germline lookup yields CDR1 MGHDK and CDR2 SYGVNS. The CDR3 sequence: CASKGQSSYNEQFF. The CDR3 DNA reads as TGTGCCAGCAAGGGACAGAGCTCCTACAATGAGCAGTTCTTC.